The subject of this entry is one T cell receptor beta chain. Germline-derived CDR1 and CDR2 are SGHRS and YFSETQ. The CDR3 runs to 15 residues. The trim removed 6 bases at V and 1 base at J, leaving 7 bases unmatched. The data are from a study of blood T cell repertoires in COVID-19. Study overall: The samples span acute and convalescent COVID-19 from the United States, Italy and Spain. Sources were T cells, B-cell-depleted T cells, or PBMCs; the material itself was cDNA or gDNA.

Original methodology: Amplifying reference gene primers gave estimates of nucleated cell counts. Libraries were prepared by immunoSEQ multiplex PCR; TCRdb keeps only in-frame clonotypes and omits some of them. V, J and clone size derive from that table, while D and trimming were established from the DNA sequence. The sample holds about 58,000 clones, about nine tenths seen once. The sequence derives from a woman aged 70-85 years with active COVID-19. What was sequenced was peripheral blood. The chain has TRBV5-1 and TRBJ1-1; TRBD1 aligns across 9 bases. The CDR3 coding sequence is TGCGCCAGCAAACTTACAGGGGGCGCGAACACTGAAGCTTTCTTT. Encoded protein: CASKLTGGANTEAFF.